The subject of this entry is one T cell receptor beta chain. The data derive from a study of blood T cell repertoires in COVID-19. At the level of the study: COVID-19 samples collected from the United States, Italy and Spain covered acute and convalescent phases. The cDNA or gDNA used as material had been derived from T cells, B-cell-depleted T cells, or PBMCs.

Authors' analysis steps: The assay estimated nucleated cells by amplifying reference gene primers. TCRdb's table, derived via immunoSEQ multiplex PCR, lists solely in-frame clones and lacks some. The D gene and trimming were derived from the DNA, and the V and J assignments and clone size from that table. Found here are 160,000 or so clones, roughly 75% of them singletons; the top ten hold 6% to 7.5%. Sequenced input: peripheral blood. This clonotype was sampled from a man aged 70-80 years with active or convalescent COVID-19.

This chain's CDR3 is CASSFLRGQGSGANVLTF. The DNA for the CDR3 is TGTGCCAGCTCATTTCTCCGGGGACAGGGGTCTGGGGCCAACGTCCTGACTTTC. The chain employs TRBV18 and TRBJ2-6, with 10 bases lining up with TRBD1. The CDR3 loop spans 18 amino acids. V dropped 5 bases and J dropped 1; count of bases not matched to a gene: 8. Germline values: CDR1 KGHSH, CDR2 LQKENI.